The 14 T cell receptor beta chains presented below share a single source sample, sequenced in a study of T cell responses to AZD1222 COVID-19 vaccine. This table comes from immunoSEQ multiplex PCR, and its TCRdb copy is limited to in-frame clones, with some not included. The sample includes around 180,000 clones, around 94% of them seen just once. The sample here was peripheral blood, taken 28 days after the second AZD1222 dose. The receptors derive from an adult who received the AZD1222 COVID-19 vaccine.

The genes are TRBV2 and TRBJ1-2; D may be TRBD1 (6 bases). CDR3 length: 15 amino acids. Germline-derived CDR1 and CDR2 are SNHLY and FYNNEI. Trimming shortened V by 6 bases and J by 0 bases, and 14 bases separated the two germline ends. CDR3: CASRVTGESNYGYTF. The CDR3 DNA is TGTGCCAGCAGGGTGACAGGAGAATCTAACTATGGCTACACCTTC.

The count of this clone is one. The V call is TRBV15, the J call TRBJ2-7; TRBD1 matches 11 bases. Germline loops: CDR1 LNHNV, CDR2 YYDKDF (reference sequence). J lost 9 bases, V lost 3 bases, and 10 bases had no gene match. The CDR3 runs 15 residues. The CDR3 coding sequence is TGTGCCACCAGCAGCACCGGGACAGGGGGGCGTTGGCAGTACTTC. The encoded protein is CATSSTGTGGRWQYF. The whole variable domain, remainder taken from reference TRBV15 and TRBJ2-7, is DAMVIQNPRYQVTQFGKPVTLSCSQTLNHNVMYWYQQKSSQAPKLLFHYYDKDFNNEADTPDNFQSRRPNTSFCFLDIRSPGLGDTAMYLCATSSTGTGGRWQYFGPGTRLTVT.

This chain uses TRBV7-2 with TRBJ1-2; tentatively, D is TRBD1 (6 bases). There are 16 residues in the CDR3. Germline lookup yields CDR1 SGHTA and CDR2 FQGNSA. V lost 0 bases and J 5 bases, leaving 16 bases between the germline ends. CDR3 loop: CASSLASTGREYGYTF. The CDR3 DNA reads as TGTGCCAGCAGCTTAGCCTCCACAGGGCGGGAGTATGGCTACACCTTC.

The CDR3 coding sequence is TGCGCCAGCAGCTTGGCCCCTCGCGGCAGGGGTAGCAATCAGCCCCAGCATTTT. It yields the protein CASSLAPRGRGSNQPQHF. This rearrangement joins TRBV5-1 to TRBJ1-5; D might be TRBD1 (6 bases). Per germline, CDR1 SGHRS and CDR2 YFSETQ. The V and J ends lost 0 bases and 0 bases respectively, with 16 bases between them. The length of the CDR3 is 18 residues.

CDR3 amino acids: CASYSGTGVNEQFF. The CDR3 DNA follows: TGTGCCAGTTACTCCGGGACAGGGGTCAATGAGCAGTTCTTC. The chain uses TRBV27 and TRBJ2-1; 10 nucleotides line up with TRBD1. The V gene end was trimmed by 9 bases and the J gene end by 6 bases; junction bases not matched to a gene: 8. This CDR3 is built from 14 residues. Per germline, CDR1 MNHEY and CDR2 SMNVEV (reference sequence).

The chain joins TRBV5-1 to TRBJ1-4; TRBD1 matches at 7 bases. Trimming removed 6 bases from V and 1 base from J; junction bases left unmatched: 3. Germline V CDR1 and CDR2: SGHRS, YFSETQ. The CDR3 runs to 14 residues. In nucleotides, the CDR3 is TGCGCCAGCAACAGGGGTAGAACTAATGAAAAACTGTTTTTT. This codes for CASNRGRTNEKLFF. Filled out from reference TRBV5-1 and TRBJ1-4, the complete variable domain reads KAGVTQTPRYLIKTRGQQVTLSCSPISGHRSVSWYQQTPGQGLQFLFEYFSETQRNKGNFPGRFSGRQFSNSRSEMNVSTLELGDSALYLCASNRGRTNEKLFFGSGTQLSVL.

This CDR3 reads CASSPGLTGETQYF. The CDR3 DNA is TGTGCCAGCTCACCAGGATTAACCGGAGAGACCCAGTACTTC. V usage is TRBV18 and J usage is TRBJ2-5; D remains unclear. With 2 bases removed from V and 4 bases from J, the gap between germline ends came to 11 bases. Germline loops: CDR1 KGHSH, CDR2 LQKENI. The CDR3 has 14 residues.

The rearrangement joins TRBV4-3 to TRBJ2-7; D is uncertain. The CDR3 is 14 residues long. The germline V and J ends were trimmed by 0 bases and 2 bases, with 8 bases remaining between them. The germline gives CDR1 LGHNA, CDR2 YSLEER. This CDR3 is CASSQDRLPYEQYF. CDR3 coding DNA: TGCGCCAGCAGCCAAGATCGGCTTCCCTACGAGCAGTACTTC.

V gene TRBV19 combines with J gene TRBJ1-5; D might be TRBD1 (6 bases). This CDR3 contains 14 residues. The germline V and J ends were trimmed by 10 bases and 0 bases, with 13 bases remaining between them. Germline loops: CDR1 LNHDA, CDR2 SQIVND (reference sequence). Here the CDR3 reads CATSRTVSNQPQHF. The CDR3 DNA sequence: TGTGCCACCTCCCGGACAGTTAGCAATCAGCCCCAGCATTTT.

About this clone: The sample contains more than one DNA sequence encoding this CDR3. The genes are TRBV11-3 and TRBJ1-2; D is unclear. Germline V gene lookup returns CDR1 SGHNT and CDR2 YENEEA. V was cut by 5 bases and J by 4 bases, with 17 bases left in between. The CDR3 extends over 15 amino acids. This chain's CDR3 is CASSPSRAAVYGYTF. For the CDR3, the DNA is TGTGCCAGCAGCCCCTCCCGAGCAGCCGTCTATGGCTACACCTTC.

V usage is TRBV2 and J usage is TRBJ1-1; tentative D call: TRBD1 (5 bases). The V gene lost 9 bases and the J gene lost 3 bases, with 11 bases spanning the gap. The germline V gene encodes CDR1 SNHLY and CDR2 FYNNEI. CDR3 length: 12 amino acids. The CDR3 DNA reads as TGTGCCAGTACCAGGGATTACACTGAAGCTTTCTTT. Protein product: CASTRDYTEAFF. Variable domain in full (rest from reference TRBV2 and TRBJ1-1): EPEVTQTPSHQVTQMGQEVILRCVPISNHLYFYWYRQILGQKVEFLVSFYNNEISEKSEIFDDQFSVERPDGSNFTLKIRSTKLEDSAMYFCASTRDYTEAFFGQGTRLTVV.

This rearrangement joins TRBV14 to TRBJ1-4; D not resolved. CDR1 and CDR2 (germline): SGHDN, FVKESK. This CDR3 is 14 amino acids long. The V end was cut by 6 bases, the J end by 0 bases, with 8 bases between. DNA for the CDR3: TGTGCCAGCAGTTTAGCCGCAACTAATGAAAAACTGTTTTTT. Translation: CASSLAATNEKLFF.

In DNA, the CDR3 is TGTGCCAGCAGCTTAGCGCGGTCTGGAAACACCATATATTTT. Its translation is CASSLARSGNTIYF. This chain joins TRBV11-3 and TRBJ1-3; D gene unclear. Germline V CDR1 and CDR2: SGHNT, YENEEA. V dropped 1 base and J dropped 1 base, with 5 bases sitting between them. The CDR3 is 14 amino acids.

The genes are TRBV28 and TRBJ1-4; D unclear. Trimming shortened V by 5 bases and J by 3 bases, and 13 bases separated the two germline ends. Per the germline V gene, CDR1 is MDHEN and CDR2 is SYDVKM. This CDR3 spans 15 amino acids. The CDR3 nucleotides read TGTGCCAGCAGTCATATTAAATCCCCTAATGAAAAACTGTTTTTT. Protein product: CASSHIKSPNEKLFF.